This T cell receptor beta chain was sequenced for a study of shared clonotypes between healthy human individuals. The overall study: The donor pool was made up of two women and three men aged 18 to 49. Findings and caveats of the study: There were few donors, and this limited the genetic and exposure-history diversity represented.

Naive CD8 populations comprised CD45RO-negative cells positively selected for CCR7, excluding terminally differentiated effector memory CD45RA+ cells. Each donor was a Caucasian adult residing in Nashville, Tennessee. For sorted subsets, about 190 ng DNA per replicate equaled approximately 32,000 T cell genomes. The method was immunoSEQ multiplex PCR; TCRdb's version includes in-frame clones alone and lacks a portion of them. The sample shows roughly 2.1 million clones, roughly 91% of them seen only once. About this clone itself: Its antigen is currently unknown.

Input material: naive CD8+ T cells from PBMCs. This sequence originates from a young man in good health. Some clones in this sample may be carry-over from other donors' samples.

The CDR3 sequence: CASSLSPGANTEAFF. Here the CDR3 DNA reads TGTGCCAGCAGTTTATCTCCAGGGGCGAACACTGAAGCTTTCTTT. The chain combines TRBV27 with TRBJ1-1, with D perhaps matching TRBD1 (6 bases). Trimming shortened V by 0 bases and J by 1 base, and 9 bases separated the two germline ends. This CDR3 region has 15 residues. The germline V gene has CDR1 MNHEY and CDR2 SMNVEV (reference sequence).